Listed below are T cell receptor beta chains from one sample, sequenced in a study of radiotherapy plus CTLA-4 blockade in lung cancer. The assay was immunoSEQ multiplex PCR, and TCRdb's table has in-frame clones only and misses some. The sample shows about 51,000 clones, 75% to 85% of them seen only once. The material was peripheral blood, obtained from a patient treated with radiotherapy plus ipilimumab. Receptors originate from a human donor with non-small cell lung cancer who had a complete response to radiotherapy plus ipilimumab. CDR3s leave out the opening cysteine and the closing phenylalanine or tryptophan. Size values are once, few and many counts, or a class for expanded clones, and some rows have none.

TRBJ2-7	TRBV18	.	ASSPDWSSYEQY
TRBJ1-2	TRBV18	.	ASSPRQGRDYGYT
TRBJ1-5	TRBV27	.	ASSPAGGNNQPQH
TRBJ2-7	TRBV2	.	ASKGNGYEQY
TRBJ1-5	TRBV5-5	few	ASSSLGRASDSNQPQH
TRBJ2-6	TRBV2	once	ASSPDRDYSGANVLT
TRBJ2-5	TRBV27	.	ASSPLVWGVQETQY
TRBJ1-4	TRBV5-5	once	ASSLEGTGGEKLF
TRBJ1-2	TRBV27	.	ASSSGTGGNYGYT
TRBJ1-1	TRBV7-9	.	ASGSARDSEAF
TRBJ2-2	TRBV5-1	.	ASSNLGQGAAGELF
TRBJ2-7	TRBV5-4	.	ASSLGGGTLYYEQY
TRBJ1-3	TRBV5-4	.	ASSPGHDGNTIY
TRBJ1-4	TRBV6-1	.	ASTRGAIREKLF
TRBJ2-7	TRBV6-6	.	ASIVADRAYYEQY
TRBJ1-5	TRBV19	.	ASSPRTTGYAQPQH
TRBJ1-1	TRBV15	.	ATSSRQGTVVNTEAF
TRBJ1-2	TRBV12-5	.	ASAPGGVGYT
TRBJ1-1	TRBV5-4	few	ASSSPGQVGTEAF
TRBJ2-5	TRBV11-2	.	ASSPMGAGETQY
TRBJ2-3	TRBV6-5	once	ASSYSTGMRTDTQY
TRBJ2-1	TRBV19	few	ASSITNYNEQF
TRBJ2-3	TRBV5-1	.	ASSFRGASTDTQY
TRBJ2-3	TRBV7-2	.	ASSTWGRGGTDTQY
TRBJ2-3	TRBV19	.	ASSIFPVAGGDTDTQY
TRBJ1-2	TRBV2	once	ASSEGRNYGYT
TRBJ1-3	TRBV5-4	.	ASSLGPNGNTIY
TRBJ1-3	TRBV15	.	ATSGGGAVGLRNTIY
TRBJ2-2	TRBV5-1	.	ASRLGGTTRGGELF
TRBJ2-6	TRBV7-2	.	ASSLAREGSGANVLT
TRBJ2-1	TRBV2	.	ASSEGRGGYNEQF
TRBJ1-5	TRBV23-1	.	ASSQVPWHYSNQPQH
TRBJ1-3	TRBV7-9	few	ASTQRTTSGNTIY
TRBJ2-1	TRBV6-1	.	ASTTLADNEQF
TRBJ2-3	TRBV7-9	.	ASSPTGVTDTQY
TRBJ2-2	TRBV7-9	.	ASSLRREATPGELF
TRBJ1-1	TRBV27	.	ASSLSYLGWEALNTEAF
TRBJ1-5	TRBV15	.	ATSRLPGQSSNQPQH
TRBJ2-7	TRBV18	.	ASSWGDDPYEQY
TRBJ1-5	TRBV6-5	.	ASSYSQGAVSAQH
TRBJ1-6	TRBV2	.	ASSAISQGGFYNSPLH
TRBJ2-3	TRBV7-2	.	ATKQGLGTDTQY
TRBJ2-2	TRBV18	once	ASSPLTLARNTGELF
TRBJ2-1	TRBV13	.	ASSFWASELSGEQF
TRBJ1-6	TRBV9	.	ASSTQSVASGGSPLH
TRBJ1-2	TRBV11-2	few	ASSPPTGLFQVYGYT